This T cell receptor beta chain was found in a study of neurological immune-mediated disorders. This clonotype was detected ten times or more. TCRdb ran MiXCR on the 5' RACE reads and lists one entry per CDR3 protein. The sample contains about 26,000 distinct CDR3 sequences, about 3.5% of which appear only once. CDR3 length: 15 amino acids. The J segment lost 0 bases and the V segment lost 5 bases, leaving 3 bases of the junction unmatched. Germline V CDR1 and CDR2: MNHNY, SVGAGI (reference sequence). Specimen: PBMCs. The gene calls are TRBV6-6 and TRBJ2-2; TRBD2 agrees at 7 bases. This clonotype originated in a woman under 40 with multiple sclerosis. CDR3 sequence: CASSRLATNTGELFF. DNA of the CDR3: TGTGCCAGCAGTAGACTAGCCACGAACACCGGGGAGCTGTTTTTT.